This T cell receptor beta chain derives from a study of T cell responses to AZD1222 COVID-19 vaccine. J gave up 5 bases and V 5 bases, and 7 bases lay outside the gene matches. This CDR3 comprises 14 residues. Germline CDR1 reads SGHAT; CDR2 reads FQNNGV. Sequencing was performed with immunoSEQ multiplex PCR; in TCRdb, only in-frame clones are kept and a portion is missing. The sample has 150,000 to 200,000 clones, 93% seen once. In regard to this clone: Antigen specificity is unknown.

Overall study findings and caveats: The peak T cell response came first, and repertoires were sampled only after it. Females outnumbered males among donors, who were mostly white British; clonal diversity was possibly underestimated. Targeting of unmutated variant regions was reportedly seen in nearly half of spike-specific TCRs. Spike-specific TCR breadth and depth went up after people got two AZD1222 doses.

The sequenced sample was peripheral blood, obtained 28 days after the second AZD1222 dose. This receptor was obtained from an adult who received the AZD1222 COVID-19 vaccine. V and J are TRBV11-2 and TRBJ2-3; 7 positions match TRBD1. The DNA of the CDR3 is TGTGCCAGCAGCCTACAGGGGCAGGTAGATACGCAGTATTTT. Translated, it gives CASSLQGQVDTQYF.